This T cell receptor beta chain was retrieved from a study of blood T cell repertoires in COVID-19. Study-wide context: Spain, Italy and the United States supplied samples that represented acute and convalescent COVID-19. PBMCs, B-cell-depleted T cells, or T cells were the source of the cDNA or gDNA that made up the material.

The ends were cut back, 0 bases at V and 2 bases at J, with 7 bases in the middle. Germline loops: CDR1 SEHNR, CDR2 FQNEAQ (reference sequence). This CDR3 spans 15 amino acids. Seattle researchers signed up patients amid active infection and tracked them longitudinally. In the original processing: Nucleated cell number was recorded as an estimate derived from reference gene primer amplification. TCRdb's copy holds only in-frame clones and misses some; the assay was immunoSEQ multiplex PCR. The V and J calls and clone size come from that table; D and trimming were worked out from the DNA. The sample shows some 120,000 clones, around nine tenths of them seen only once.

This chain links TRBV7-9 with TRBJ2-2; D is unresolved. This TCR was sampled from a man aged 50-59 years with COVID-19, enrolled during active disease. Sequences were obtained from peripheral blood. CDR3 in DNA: TGTGCCAGCAGCTTAGCGCGGAGCAACACCGGGGAGCTGTTTTTT. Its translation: CASSLARSNTGELFF.